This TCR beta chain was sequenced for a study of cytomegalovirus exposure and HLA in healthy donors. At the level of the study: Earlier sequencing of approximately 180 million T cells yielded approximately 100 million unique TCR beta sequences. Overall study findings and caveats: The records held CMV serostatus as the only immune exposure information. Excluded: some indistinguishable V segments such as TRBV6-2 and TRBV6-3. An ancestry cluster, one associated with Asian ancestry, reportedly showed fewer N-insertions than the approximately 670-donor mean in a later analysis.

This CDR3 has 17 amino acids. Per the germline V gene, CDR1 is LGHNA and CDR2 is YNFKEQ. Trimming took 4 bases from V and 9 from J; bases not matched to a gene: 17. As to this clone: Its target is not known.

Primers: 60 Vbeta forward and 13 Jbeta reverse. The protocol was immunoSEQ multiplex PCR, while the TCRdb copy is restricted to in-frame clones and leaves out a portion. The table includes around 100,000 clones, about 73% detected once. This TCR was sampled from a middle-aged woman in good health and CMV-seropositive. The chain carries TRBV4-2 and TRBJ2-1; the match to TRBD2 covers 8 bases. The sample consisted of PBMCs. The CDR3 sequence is CASSPGGEGLGGAEQFF. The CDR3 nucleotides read TGTGCCAGCAGCCCCGGGGGGGAGGGCCTTGGTGGTGCTGAGCAGTTCTTC.